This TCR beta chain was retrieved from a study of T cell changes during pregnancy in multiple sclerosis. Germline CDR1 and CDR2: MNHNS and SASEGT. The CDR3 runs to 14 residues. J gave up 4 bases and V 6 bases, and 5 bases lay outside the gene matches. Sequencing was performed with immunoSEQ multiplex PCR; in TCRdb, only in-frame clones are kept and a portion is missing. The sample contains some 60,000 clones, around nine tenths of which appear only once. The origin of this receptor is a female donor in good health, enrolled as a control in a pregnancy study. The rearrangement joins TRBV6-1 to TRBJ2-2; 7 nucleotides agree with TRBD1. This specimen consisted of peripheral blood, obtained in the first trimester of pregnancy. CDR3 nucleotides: TGTGCCAGCAGAAAGGGGGCTGGCACCGGGGAGCTGTTTTTT. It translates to CASRKGAGTGELFF.